This TCR beta chain was captured by sequencing in a study of T cell responses to AZD1222 COVID-19 vaccine. On this clone itself: What it recognizes is unknown.

The repertoire was sequenced with immunoSEQ multiplex PCR; TCRdb's copy has only in-frame clones and lacks some. The table shows some 150,000 clones, with approximately 86% occurring only once. The study's findings and limits: White British people made up most donors, females outnumbered males, and clonal diversity was possibly underestimated.

The sample here was peripheral blood, taken 28 days after the second dose of the MenACWY control vaccine. This clonotype originated in an adult who received the MenACWY meningococcal vaccine as a control.

The CDR3 region is CASSLSPGGYNEQFF. Written as DNA, the CDR3 is TGTGCCAGCAGCTTATCCCCGGGAGGGTACAATGAGCAGTTCTTC. The chain couples TRBV7-9 to TRBJ2-1; 8 nucleotides match TRBD2. The CDR3 totals 15 residues. Germline assignment: CDR1 SEHNR and CDR2 FQNEAQ (reference sequence). After removal of 2 bases from V and 4 bases from J, the junction contained 4 bases not matched to a gene.